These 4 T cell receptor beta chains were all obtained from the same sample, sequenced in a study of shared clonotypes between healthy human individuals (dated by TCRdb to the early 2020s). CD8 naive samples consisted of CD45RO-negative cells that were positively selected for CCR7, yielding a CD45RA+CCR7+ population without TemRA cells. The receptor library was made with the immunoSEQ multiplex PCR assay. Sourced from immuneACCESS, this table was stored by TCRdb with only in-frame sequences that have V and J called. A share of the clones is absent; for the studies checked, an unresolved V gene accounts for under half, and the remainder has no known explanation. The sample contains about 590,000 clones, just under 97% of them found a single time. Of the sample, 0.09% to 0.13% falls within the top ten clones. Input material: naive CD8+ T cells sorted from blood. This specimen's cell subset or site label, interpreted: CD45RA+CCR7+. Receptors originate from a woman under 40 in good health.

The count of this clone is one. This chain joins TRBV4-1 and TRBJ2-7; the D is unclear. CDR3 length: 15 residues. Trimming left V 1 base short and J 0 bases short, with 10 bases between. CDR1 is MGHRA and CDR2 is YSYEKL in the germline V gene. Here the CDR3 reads CASSQGLSSSYEQYF. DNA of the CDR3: TGCGCCAGCAGCCAAGGATTATCCTCCTCCTACGAGCAGTACTTC.

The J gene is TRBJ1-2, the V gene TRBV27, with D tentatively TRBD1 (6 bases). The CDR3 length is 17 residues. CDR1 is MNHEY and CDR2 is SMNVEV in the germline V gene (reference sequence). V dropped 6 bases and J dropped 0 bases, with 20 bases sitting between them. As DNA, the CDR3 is TGTGCCAGCAGCCCTCAGAGGGGGGGAACCCCTAACTATGGCTACACCTTC. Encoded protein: CASSPQRGGTPNYGYTF.

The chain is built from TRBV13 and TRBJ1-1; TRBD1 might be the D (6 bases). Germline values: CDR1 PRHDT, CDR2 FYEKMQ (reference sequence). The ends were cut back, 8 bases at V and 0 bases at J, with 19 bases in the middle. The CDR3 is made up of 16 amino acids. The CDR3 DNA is TGTGCCAGCTTAAAACAGGGTTTTAACCTGAACACTGAAGCTTTCTTT. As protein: CASLKQGFNLNTEAFF.

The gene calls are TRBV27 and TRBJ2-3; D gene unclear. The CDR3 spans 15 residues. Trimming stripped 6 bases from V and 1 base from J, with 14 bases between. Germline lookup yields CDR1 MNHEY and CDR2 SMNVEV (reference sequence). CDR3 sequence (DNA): TGTGCCAGCAGCCTACGTGAAGGCGGCACAGATACGCAGTATTTT. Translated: CASSLREGGTDTQYF.